The rows below give T cell receptor beta chains drawn from one sample of a study of T cell repertoires in cytomegalovirus infection. Their antigen targets remain unknown. TCRdb used MiXCR to reprocess the reads, holding one entry per CDR3 protein. The sample includes approximately 100,000 distinct CDR3 sequences, over 40% of them seen just once. The sample here was CD8+ T cells from cultured PBMCs, taken from culture after CMV antigen stimulation. Receptor source: a human donor in good health (CMV status not recorded). Some clones in this sample may be carry-over from other donors' samples. Each CDR3 is given with its conserved first and last residue. Each record gives: V gene, clone size, D gene, J gene, CDR3 protein, CDR3 DNA. The D gene is left open where the match is weak. Clone size is given for some rows only: seen once, a few or many times, or a class if the clone is expanded.

v_gene: TRBV2
abundance: NA
d_gene: NA
j_gene: TRBJ1-5
CDR3aa: CASTLNNQPQHF
CDR3nt: TGTGCCAGCACCCTTAACAATCAGCCCCAGCATTTT

v_gene: TRBV5-4
abundance: many
d_gene: TRBD2
j_gene: TRBJ2-3
CDR3aa: CASSLDGGGWADTQYF
CDR3nt: TGTGCCAGCAGCTTGGATGGCGGGGGGTGGGCAGATACGCAGTATTTT

v_gene: TRBV7-9
abundance: once
d_gene: NA
j_gene: TRBJ1-2
CDR3aa: CASSLDTGGTYGYTF
CDR3nt: TGTGCCAGCAGCTTAGACACAGGCGGTACCTATGGCTACACCTTC

v_gene: TRBV28
abundance: NA
d_gene: NA
j_gene: TRBJ1-1
CDR3aa: CASSFATLLLNTEAFF
CDR3nt: TGTGCCAGCAGTTTCGCAACTTTGCTTCTGAACACTGAAGCTTTCTTT

v_gene: TRBV11-2
abundance: few
d_gene: NA
j_gene: TRBJ1-1
CDR3aa: CASSFGDGTEAFF
CDR3nt: TGTGCCAGCAGCTTCGGCGATGGGACTGAAGCTTTCTTT

v_gene: TRBV7-4
abundance: NA
d_gene: NA
j_gene: TRBJ1-4
CDR3aa: CASSTDATNEKLFF
CDR3nt: TGTGCCAGCAGTACAGACGCAACTAATGAAAAACTGTTTTTT

v_gene: TRBV7-2
abundance: few
d_gene: TRBD1
j_gene: TRBJ2-5
CDR3aa: CASSLRFLGGQGETFRETQYF
CDR3nt: TGTGCCAGCAGCTTACGCTTCCTTGGGGGACAGGGGGAGACCTTCCGGGAGACCCAGTACTTC

v_gene: TRBV6-5
abundance: NA
d_gene: NA
j_gene: TRBJ1-2
CDR3aa: CASSYGQTTNYGYTF
CDR3nt: TGTGCCAGCAGTTACGGGCAGACGACTAACTATGGCTACACCTTC

v_gene: TRBV7-9
abundance: few
d_gene: TRBD2
j_gene: TRBJ2-5
CDR3aa: CASSPLAGEETQYF
CDR3nt: TGTGCCAGCAGCCCACTAGCGGGGGAAGAGACCCAGTACTTC

v_gene: TRBV7-6
abundance: NA
d_gene: NA
j_gene: TRBJ2-5
CDR3aa: CASSLFGGLGETQYF
CDR3nt: TGTGCCAGCAGCTTATTTGGGGGGCTCGGAGAGACCCAGTACTTC

v_gene: TRBV4-1
abundance: few
d_gene: NA
j_gene: TRBJ2-4
CDR3aa: CASSLTHAQTSSKNIQYF
CDR3nt: TGCGCCAGCAGCCTCACTCACGCCCAGACCAGCTCAAAAAACATTCAGTACTTC

v_gene: TRBV19
abundance: NA
d_gene: NA
j_gene: TRBJ1-1
CDR3aa: CASSRDLGTEAFF
CDR3nt: TGTGCCAGTAGTCGGGACCTGGGCACTGAAGCTTTCTTT

v_gene: TRBV20-1
abundance: many
d_gene: NA
j_gene: TRBJ2-1
CDR3aa: CSGEGVEYNEQFF
CDR3nt: TGCAGCGGGGAGGGGGTGGAGTACAATGAGCAGTTCTTC

v_gene: TRBV19
abundance: few
d_gene: NA
j_gene: TRBJ1-1
CDR3aa: CASSIGVTGNTEAFF
CDR3nt: TGTGCCAGTAGTATAGGGGTGACGGGGAACACTGAAGCTTTCTTT

v_gene: TRBV19
abundance: once
d_gene: NA
j_gene: TRBJ1-1
CDR3aa: CASSSGWTEAFF
CDR3nt: TGTGCCAGTAGTAGTGGTTGGACTGAAGCTTTCTTT

v_gene: TRBV7-2
abundance: few
d_gene: NA
j_gene: TRBJ2-7
CDR3aa: CASSPISYEQYF
CDR3nt: TGTGCCAGCAGCCCAATCTCCTACGAGCAGTACTTC

v_gene: TRBV28
abundance: NA
d_gene: NA
j_gene: TRBJ1-1
CDR3aa: CGSSLVQGTEAFF
CDR3nt: TGTGGCAGCAGTTTAGTTCAGGGCACTGAAGCTTTCTTT

v_gene: TRBV19
abundance: NA
d_gene: NA
j_gene: TRBJ1-1
CDR3aa: CASSIIAGQNTEAFF
CDR3nt: TGTGCCAGTAGTATAATTGCAGGACAGAACACTGAAGCTTTCTTT

v_gene: TRBV6-8
abundance: few
d_gene: NA
j_gene: TRBJ1-1
CDR3aa: CASSYSSQGAEAFF
CDR3nt: TGTGCCAGCAGTTACTCGAGCCAGGGCGCTGAAGCTTTCTTT

v_gene: TRBV7-6
abundance: NA
d_gene: NA
j_gene: TRBJ2-7
CDR3aa: CASSLEAGIYEQYF
CDR3nt: TGTGCCAGCAGCTTAGAGGCGGGGATCTACGAGCAGTACTTC

v_gene: TRBV4-1
abundance: many
d_gene: TRBD2
j_gene: TRBJ2-3
CDR3aa: CASSPLLERGGQDTQYF
CDR3nt: TGCGCCAGCAGCCCTCTACTAGAGCGGGGGGGCCAAGATACGCAGTATTTT

v_gene: TRBV2
abundance: NA
d_gene: TRBD1
j_gene: TRBJ2-7
CDR3aa: CASSGDRSSYEQYF
CDR3nt: TGTGCCAGCAGTGGGGACAGGAGCTCCTACGAGCAGTACTTC

v_gene: TRBV2
abundance: few
d_gene: NA
j_gene: TRBJ2-7
CDR3aa: CASSERDHEQYF
CDR3nt: TGTGCCAGCAGTGAAAGGGACCACGAGCAGTACTTC

v_gene: TRBV12-3/TRBV12-4
abundance: NA
d_gene: NA
j_gene: TRBJ1-5
CDR3aa: CASRHTADQPQHF
CDR3nt: TGTGCCAGCAGGCACACGGCCGATCAGCCCCAGCATTTT

v_gene: TRBV7-8
abundance: NA
d_gene: NA
j_gene: TRBJ2-1
CDR3aa: CASSFPQGSFQEQFF
CDR3nt: TGTGCCAGCAGCTTCCCACAGGGATCTTTCCAAGAGCAGTTCTTC

v_gene: TRBV28
abundance: NA
d_gene: TRBD1
j_gene: TRBJ2-1
CDR3aa: CASRFDRAGHNEQFF
CDR3nt: TGTGCCAGCAGATTCGACAGGGCGGGTCACAATGAGCAGTTCTTC

v_gene: TRBV5-4
abundance: NA
d_gene: TRBD1
j_gene: TRBJ1-1
CDR3aa: CASRSGTGAFF
CDR3nt: TGTGCCAGCAGATCCGGGACAGGGGCTTTCTTT

v_gene: TRBV27
abundance: few
d_gene: TRBD1
j_gene: TRBJ2-7
CDR3aa: CASRGTGGWWEQYF
CDR3nt: TGTGCCAGCCGCGGGACAGGGGGTTGGTGGGAGCAGTACTTC

v_gene: TRBV2
abundance: NA
d_gene: NA
j_gene: TRBJ2-6
CDR3aa: CASSDLDSGANVLTF
CDR3nt: TGTGCCAGCAGTGACCTGGACTCTGGGGCCAACGTCCTGACTTTC

v_gene: TRBV2
abundance: NA
d_gene: TRBD1
j_gene: TRBJ1-1
CDR3aa: CASSRTGSLNSEAFF
CDR3nt: TGTGCCAGCAGTCGGACAGGGAGCCTGAACTCTGAAGCTTTCTTT